This entry lists 12 T cell receptor beta chains sequenced from one sample in a study of cytomegalovirus exposure and HLA in healthy donors. PCR employed 60 Vbeta and 13 Jbeta primers. TCRdb's table, derived via immunoSEQ multiplex PCR, lists solely in-frame clones and lacks some. The sample lists around 180,000 clones; roughly 84% were seen once. The sequenced sample was PBMCs. These TCRs come from a girl aged 2-10 years in good health and CMV-seropositive.

This rearrangement joins TRBV11-3 to TRBJ2-1; tentatively, D is TRBD2 (5 bases). Germline V lookup: CDR1 SGHNT, CDR2 YENEEA. The CDR3 contains 15 residues. V lost 2 bases and J lost 6, with 14 bases in between. The CDR3 sequence: CASSLIGSEGNEQFF. For the CDR3, the DNA is TGTGCCAGCAGCTTAATTGGGAGTGAGGGCAATGAGCAGTTCTTC.

The rearrangement joins TRBV11-1 to TRBJ1-1; D gene uncertain. The germline V and J ends were trimmed by 5 bases and 11 bases, with 18 bases remaining between them. Germline CDR1 SGHAT, CDR2 FQDESV (reference sequence). The CDR3 sequence is 13 residues long. The chain's CDR3 is CASSPGPNRGAFF. Written as DNA, the CDR3 is TGTGCCAGCAGCCCTGGGCCAAACCGTGGGGCTTTCTTT.

The genes are TRBV28 and TRBJ1-3, with D unclear. Germline CDR1 and CDR2: MDHEN and SYDVKM. This CDR3 contains 15 residues. Trimming left V 3 bases short and J 0 bases short, with 9 bases between. The CDR3 DNA sequence: TGTGCCAGCAGTTTCGGCAGGAACTCTGGAAACACCATATATTTT. This gives the protein CASSFGRNSGNTIYF.

The chain couples TRBV4-1 to TRBJ2-2, with 8 bases matching TRBD1. This CDR3 spans 18 amino acids. The germline gives CDR1 MGHRA, CDR2 YSYEKL. The J segment lost 6 bases and the V segment lost 4 bases, leaving 16 bases of the junction unmatched. CDR3 loop: CASSPIGQGRVEAGELFF. CDR3 in DNA: TGCGCCAGCAGCCCGATAGGACAGGGAAGAGTTGAGGCCGGGGAGCTGTTTTTT.

This chain joins TRBV5-1 and TRBJ2-3, with 10 bases that match TRBD2. CDR3 length: 17 residues. In germline, CDR1 is SGHRS, CDR2 YFSETQ. V was clipped by 0 bases and J by 6 bases; unmatched bases: 10. Here the CDR3 DNA reads TGCGCCAGCAGCTTGGTGTTTAGCGGGGGGACAAGCGATACGCAGTATTTT. Its translation: CASSLVFSGGTSDTQYF.

The chain has TRBV5-4 and TRBJ2-7, with TRBD1 matching over 9 bases. The length of the CDR3 is 13 residues. Germline V gives CDR1 SGHNT, CDR2 YYREEE (reference sequence). Germline trimming cut 4 bases from V and 4 bases from J; bases unmatched to any gene: 3. This chain's CDR3 is CASSPDRGYEQYF. The CDR3 bases are TGTGCCAGCAGCCCGGACAGGGGATACGAGCAGTACTTC.

As regards this clone: Other DNA sequences in this sample translate to the same CDR3. This chain joins TRBV19 and TRBJ1-5, with D possibly TRBD1 on 5 matching bases. Germline CDR1 and CDR2: LNHDA and SQIVND (reference sequence). V dropped 6 bases and J dropped 7 bases, with 22 bases sitting between them. This CDR3 comprises 16 residues. The CDR3 nucleotides are TGTGCCAGTAGCCCCAGAGGGGACGGCGGGGAACAGCCCCAGCATTTT. Translated, it gives CASSPRGDGGEQPQHF.

The genes are TRBV9 and TRBJ2-1; a weak D match, TRBD2 (7 bases). Germline CDR1 SGDLS, CDR2 YYNGEE. Trimming shortened V by 3 bases and J by 5 bases, and 12 bases separated the two germline ends. CDR3 length: 14 residues. CDR3 region: CASSGGGGDNEQFF. CDR3 DNA: TGTGCCAGCAGCGGGGGGGGCGGGGACAATGAGCAGTTCTTC.

The chain is built from TRBV30 and TRBJ2-1, with 7 bases matching TRBD1. Germline trimming cut 1 base from V and 12 bases from J; bases unmatched to any gene: 3. Germline loops: CDR1 GTSNPN, CDR2 SVGIG (reference sequence). The CDR3 contains 11 residues. In DNA, the CDR3 is TGTGCCTGGAGTGGACAGGGCCCGCAGTTCTTC. It is translated as CAWSGQGPQFF.

With respect to this clone: The sample contains more than one DNA sequence encoding this CDR3. The chain is built from TRBV7-9 and TRBJ1-3, with 7 bases matching TRBD1. This CDR3 comprises 15 residues. Trimming removed 5 bases from V and 2 bases from J; junction bases left unmatched: 6. In germline, CDR1 is SEHNR, CDR2 FQNEAQ (reference sequence). This CDR3 reads CASSPTTGTGNTIYF. CDR3 nucleotide sequence: TGTGCCAGCAGCCCAACGACAGGGACTGGAAACACCATATATTTT.

This clone was seen only a few times. The J gene is TRBJ1-5, the V gene TRBV4-1; 10 positions match TRBD1. Germline values: CDR1 MGHRA, CDR2 YSYEKL. This CDR3 comprises 16 residues. With V trimmed by 3 bases and J by 1 base, 3 bases remained unmatched. In DNA, the CDR3 is TGCGCCAGCAGCCAGGGACAGGGGACAAGCAATCAGCCCCAGCATTTT. This gives the protein CASSQGQGTSNQPQHF.

This rearrangement joins TRBV28 to TRBJ2-6, with 7 bases that match TRBD1. Trimming cost V 5 bases and J 0 bases; bases outside gene matches: 4. The CDR3 loop spans 16 amino acids. CDR1 and CDR2 (germline): MDHEN, SYDVKM. The CDR3 DNA follows: TGTGCCAGCAGTGAGGACAGGACCTCTGGGGCCAACGTCCTGACTTTC. It yields the protein CASSEDRTSGANVLTF.